Listed below are T cell receptor beta chains from one sample, sequenced in a study of identical twins. TCRdb reprocessed the 5' RACE reads via MiXCR and lists one record per CDR3 protein. The sample records around 670,000 distinct CDR3 sequences, 5.5% to 6.5% being singletons. The sequencing sample was made of naive T cells sorted from blood. The receptors derive from a man aged 18 to 29 in good health. Both conserved end residues are part of each CDR3. A D gene is named only where the DNA matches it firmly. Part of the rows lack a size; the others show once, few, many or a class for expanded clones.

j_call v_call d_call clone_size cdr3_aa cdr3_nt
TRBJ2-1 TRBV7-8 TRBD2 - CASSTRRLLAGDSYNEQFF TGTGCCAGCAGCACACGTCGGTTGCTAGCGGGAGACTCCTACAATGAGCAGTTCTTC
TRBJ2-1 TRBV11-1 - - CASSPRLVGGRLSPEEQFF TGTGCCAGCAGCCCTCGACTAGTGGGAGGTAGATTAAGTCCGGAAGAGCAGTTCTTC
TRBJ1-1 TRBV29-1 TRBD1 many CSVERQGSRNTEAFF TGCAGCGTTGAGAGACAGGGTTCGCGGAACACTGAAGCTTTCTTT
TRBJ2-1 TRBV5-1 - many CASSLLHRESEQFF TGCGCCAGCAGCTTGTTGCACAGGGAGAGTGAGCAGTTCTTC
TRBJ2-3 TRBV2 - - CASMHDTRSTDTQYF TGTGCCAGCATGCACGACACGCGAAGCACAGATACGCAGTATTTT
TRBJ2-2 TRBV12-3/TRBV12-4 - many CASSFIPGAGELFF TGTGCCAGCAGTTTTATTCCCGGAGCCGGGGAGCTGTTTTTT
TRBJ2-1 TRBV11-1 - many CASSSRLPARSSYNEQFF TGTGCCAGCAGCTCACGACTCCCAGCACGGAGCTCCTACAATGAGCAGTTCTTC
TRBJ2-5 TRBV20-1 - many CSARQAMTETQYF TGCAGTGCTAGACAGGCAATGACGGAGACCCAGTACTTC
TRBJ2-3 TRBV12-3/TRBV12-4 - many CASRLDEPDTQYF TGTGCCAGTCGACTGGATGAACCAGATACGCAGTATTTT
TRBJ1-6 TRBV5-5 - many CASSLETENSPLHF TGTGCCAGCAGCTTAGAGACAGAGAATTCACCCCTCCACTTT
TRBJ2-5 TRBV20-1 TRBD1 many CSACRDRGPKTQYF TGCAGTGCATGCCGGGACAGGGGGCCGAAGACCCAGTACTTC
TRBJ1-2 TRBV7-2 TRBD1 few CASSPTGTFRYTF TGTGCCAGCAGCCCGACAGGGACGTTTCGCTACACCTTC
TRBJ1-4 TRBV4-3 - few CASSQRRRANEKLFF TGCGCCAGCAGCCAGAGGCGTCGAGCTAATGAAAAACTGTTTTTT
TRBJ2-1 TRBV11-1 TRBD2 few CASSSGLAGVPSYNEQFF TGTGCCAGCAGCTCGGGACTAGCGGGAGTCCCCTCCTACAATGAGCAGTTCTTC
TRBJ2-1 TRBV7-3 TRBD2 - CASSLYSGRTDEQFF TGTGCCAGCAGCTTATATAGCGGGAGGACGGATGAGCAGTTCTTC
TRBJ1-2 TRBV15 - - CATSRDQLGQPGYTF TGTGCCACCAGCAGAGATCAGTTGGGGCAGCCGGGCTACACCTTC
TRBJ2-1 TRBV9 - many CASNRELLASNEQFF TGTGCCAGCAACAGGGAACTACTAGCTTCCAATGAGCAGTTCTTC
TRBJ2-1 TRBV6-5 TRBD2 many CASSYSSGSSYNEQFF TGTGCCAGCAGTTACTCGAGCGGGAGCTCCTACAATGAGCAGTTCTTC
TRBJ1-1 TRBV5-1 - few CASSLEGSWIPEAFF TGCGCCAGCAGCTTGGAGGGCAGCTGGATCCCTGAAGCTTTCTTT
TRBJ1-2 TRBV29-1 - many CSALPGTVYGYTF TGCAGCGCGTTGCCCGGGACGGTCTATGGCTACACCTTC
TRBJ1-1 TRBV7-9 - few CASNRGADTEAFF TGTGCCAGCAACCGTGGGGCAGACACTGAAGCTTTCTTT
TRBJ1-4 TRBV7-2 - many CASSLAPATNEKLFF TGTGCCAGCAGCTTAGCCCCGGCAACTAATGAAAAACTGTTTTTT
TRBJ2-3 TRBV29-1 - many CSVEGSAHTDTQYF TGCAGCGTTGAGGGGTCCGCGCACACAGATACGCAGTATTTT